The 18 T cell receptor beta chains reported below all come from one sample, sequenced in a study of OX40 agonist ivuxolimab in advanced cancers. Repertoires were generated with immunoSEQ multiplex PCR, while TCRdb's copy carries only in-frame clones and drops some. The profile shows over 95,000 clones, 75% to 95% of them singletons. The sequencing here drew on CD4+ or CD8+ T cells sorted from blood, taken in a trial of the OX40 agonist ivuxolimab. These TCRs come from an adult with an advanced solid tumor such as melanoma, head and neck, liver or kidney cancer.

The chain joins TRBV2 to TRBJ2-4; 7 bases align to TRBD1. With V trimmed by 3 bases and J by 4 bases, 3 bases remained unmatched. The CDR3 has 14 residues. Germline V gives CDR1 SNHLY, CDR2 FYNNEI. The CDR3 loop is CASSDGTDKNIQYF. The DNA of the CDR3 is TGTGCCAGCAGTGACGGGACAGATAAAAACATTCAGTACTTC.

The chain recombines TRBV28 with TRBJ2-6, with D hard to call. Germline-derived CDR1 and CDR2 are MDHEN and SYDVKM. The ends were cut back, 3 bases at V and 0 bases at J, with 6 bases in the middle. This CDR3 is built from 15 residues. In DNA form, the CDR3 reads TGTGCCAGCAGTTTCTTGAGCTCTGGGGCCAACGTCCTGACTTTC. This sequence encodes CASSFLSSGANVLTF.

The V and J genes are TRBV7-6 and TRBJ1-3; D is possibly TRBD1 (5 bases). V was pared by 1 base and J by 0 bases, with 10 bases between. The CDR3 is 16 residues long. CDR1 is SGHVS and CDR2 is FNYEAQ in the germline V gene. The CDR3 protein is CASSLGQPSSGNTIYF. CDR3 DNA: TGTGCCAGCAGCTTAGGACAGCCGAGCTCTGGAAACACCATATATTTT.

This clone was seen only a few times. V usage is TRBV19 and J usage is TRBJ1-2, with 11 bases aligning to TRBD1. After removal of 5 bases from V and 6 bases from J, the junction contained 5 bases not matched to a gene. This CDR3 contains 14 residues. The germline gives CDR1 LNHDA, CDR2 SQIVND (reference sequence). CDR3 residues: CASSPPDRGHGYTF. The CDR3 DNA is TGTGCCAGTAGTCCACCGGACAGGGGGCATGGCTACACCTTC.

This chain uses TRBV5-5 with TRBJ1-2, with 7 nucleotides matching TRBD1. V gave up 0 bases and J gave up 3 bases; unmatched junction bases: 8. The CDR3 is 16 residues long. Germline CDR1 and CDR2: SGHKS and YYEKEE (reference sequence). Here the CDR3 reads CASSLDDRAGDYGYTF. CDR3 sequence (DNA): TGTGCCAGCAGCTTGGATGACAGGGCGGGTGACTATGGCTACACCTTC.

This sequence joins TRBV9 and TRBJ1-2; 9 nucleotides line up with TRBD1. Looked up from germline, CDR1 is SGDLS and CDR2 is YYNGEE. This CDR3 comprises 15 residues. V lost 0 bases to trimming and J lost 4 bases; unmatched junction nucleotides: 4. The CDR3 DNA reads TGTGCCAGCAGCGTAGGGGGACAGGGATCCTATGGCTACACCTTC. As protein: CASSVGGQGSYGYTF.

J is TRBJ2-3 and V is TRBV10-3; D may be TRBD2 (5 bases). V lost 2 bases and J 0 bases, leaving 12 bases between the germline ends. Germline V lookup: CDR1 ENHRY, CDR2 SYGVKD. The CDR3 spans 16 residues. The CDR3 reads CAISEASRTSTDTQYF. CDR3 coding DNA: TGTGCCATCAGTGAGGCTAGCAGAACTAGCACAGATACGCAGTATTTT.

The CDR3 DNA follows: TGCGCCAGCAGCCAAGGAGGGGGGGTCACCGGGGAGCTGTTTTTT. Encoded protein: CASSQGGGVTGELFF. The rearrangement uses TRBV4-1 and TRBJ2-2; D possibly corresponds to TRBD2 (7 bases). The germline CDR1 and CDR2 sequences are MGHRA and YSYEKL. Trimming took 1 base from V and 4 from J, leaving 10 bases between them. The CDR3 is made up of 15 amino acids.

Details on this clone: A junction end diverges from the germline sequence, so it may reflect a read error. The chain joins TRBV7-3 to TRBJ1-1; no definite D call. Germline CDR1 SGHTA, CDR2 FQGTGA. The CDR3 runs to 13 residues. The CDR3 sequence: CAGSGQANTEAFF. For the CDR3, the DNA is TGTGCCGGCAGCGGTCAAGCGAACACTGAAGCTTTCTTT.

This chain links TRBV4-3 with TRBJ2-1; 10 nucleotides agree with TRBD2. Trimming at V came to 1 base and at J to 4 bases, leaving 4 bases not matched to a gene. The CDR3 totals 16 residues. Germline values: CDR1 LGHNA, CDR2 YSLEER. This CDR3 is CASSQVSSGGYNEQFF. CDR3 sequence (DNA): TGCGCCAGCAGCCAAGTCTCTAGCGGGGGTTACAATGAGCAGTTCTTC.

The CDR3 sequence is CASSQSGQDLFGQYF. Written as DNA, the CDR3 is TGCGCCAGCAGTCAATCGGGGCAAGACCTATTCGGGCAGTACTTC. The chain joins TRBV23-1 to TRBJ2-7, with D possibly TRBD1 on 5 matching bases. TRBV23-1 is reported as an ORF; its role is uncertain. V gave up 0 bases and J gave up 9 bases, with 18 bases separating them. The CDR3 loop spans 15 amino acids.

This clone was detected only a few times. This rearrangement joins TRBV4-3 to TRBJ2-7; 10 nucleotides line up with TRBD2. The V gene end was trimmed by 0 bases and the J gene end by 6 bases; junction bases not matched to a gene: 8. This CDR3 spans 16 amino acids. Per germline, CDR1 LGHNA and CDR2 YSLEER. The DNA of the CDR3 is TGCGCCAGCAGCCAAGATCCTAGCGGGAGCCTTAGCGAGCAGTACTTC. Translation: CASSQDPSGSLSEQYF.

This chain uses TRBV15 with TRBJ2-7, with D perhaps TRBD1 (5 bases). The germline gives CDR1 LNHNV, CDR2 YYDKDF (reference sequence). This CDR3 is built from 17 residues. V gave up 1 base and J gave up 7 bases, with 23 bases separating them. The CDR3 DNA sequence: TGTGCCACCAGCAGAGTGGGGCCGGTGGCGGCCGTGGGAGAGCAGTACTTC. As protein: CATSRVGPVAAVGEQYF.

V and J are TRBV7-8 and TRBJ2-5; D remains unclear. V was pared by 1 base and J by 5 bases, with 5 bases between. The CDR3 is 12 amino acids. Per germline, CDR1 SGHVS and CDR2 FQNEAQ. The CDR3 nucleotides read TGTGCCAGCAGCTTAGACGGGGAGACCCAGTACTTC. It codes for CASSLDGETQYF.

The chain uses TRBV27 and TRBJ2-6; TRBD1 agrees at 10 bases. The junction had 7 bases not matched to a gene; V was cut back by 5 bases and J by 3 bases. The germline CDR1 and CDR2 sequences are MNHEY and SMNVEV (reference sequence). This CDR3 spans 17 amino acids. The CDR3 DNA reads as TGTGCCAGCAGTCCCAGGACAGGGGGAGGTGGGGCCAACGTCCTGACTTTC. Its translation is CASSPRTGGGGANVLTF.

The J gene is TRBJ2-3, the V gene TRBV19, with 7 bases matching TRBD1. The CDR3 has 15 residues. CDR1 is LNHDA, CDR2 SQIVND, per germline (reference sequence). The trim removed 6 bases at V and 0 bases at J, leaving 6 bases unmatched. The CDR3 DNA sequence: TGTGCCAGTAGATTGACAGGGCCGAGCACAGATACGCAGTATTTT. It yields the protein CASRLTGPSTDTQYF.

The V gene is TRBV18, the J gene TRBJ2-1, with no clear D. The CDR3 is made up of 15 amino acids. Trimming left V 6 bases short and J 2 bases short, with 14 bases between. Germline V gene lookup returns CDR1 KGHSH and CDR2 LQKENI. The CDR3 DNA is TGTGCCAGCTCCCGGATGGGTCAGACCTACAATGAGCAGTTCTTC. The encoded protein is CASSRMGQTYNEQFF.

V is TRBV5-5 and J is TRBJ1-1, with D unclear. This CDR3 has 19 amino acids. Germline CDR1 is SGHKS and CDR2 is YYEKEE (reference sequence). Trimming took 0 bases from V and 0 from J, leaving 21 bases between them. CDR3 loop: CASSLAKKGLSLLNTEAFF. The CDR3 nucleotides are TGTGCCAGCAGCTTGGCGAAGAAAGGACTGAGCTTATTGAACACTGAAGCTTTCTTT.